This record looks at one T cell receptor beta chain sequence and its context. This clonotype has a count of ten or more. Its antigen target is currently unknown. Per-base quality was not reported, and no clone a single base away is much larger than it. Libraries were constructed by multiplex PCR. Instrument used: Illumina HiSeq 4000. CDR3 regions were amplified by Arm-PCR with iRepertoire HTBI primers to construct TCR beta libraries. Gel purification was performed on PCR products prior to sequencing. From the authors' description of their analysis: Gene usage analysis of CDR3 amino acid clonotypes relied on the approximately 60 TRBV and 13 to 15 TRBJ segments identified across samples. Filtered high-quality paired reads were merged into contigs using COPE and FqMerger. BLAST was used to align contigs to IMGT TRBV, TRBD and TRBJ reference genes, and CDR3 was defined according to IMGT. Highly expanded clones were defined as clonotypes with a frequency above 0.1%. Shannon entropy served as the measure of repertoire diversity, while the Gini coefficient captured V-J evenness. Clonotypes shared by more than one individual were considered public. TCRdb's own reprocessing of the public reads used fastp at Q25 and MiXCR and kept productive beta chains. Merged by CDR3 protein, the rows form single entries marked with the most common genes and DNA. The V and J calls were determined by TCRdb, not by the authors. The sample table contains some 500,000 distinct CDR3 sequences; only one count was recorded for approximately 12% of them. The ten largest clones represent 8% to 10% of the sample.

The sample belongs to a study of regulatory T cells in long-lasting Graves disease (dated by TCRdb to the early 2020s). About the study as a whole: In the newly diagnosed Graves' disease group, patients had been taking antithyroid drugs for less than 3 months. This study used TCR sequencing and RNA sequencing of peripheral blood to compare persistent Graves' disease patients against newly diagnosed Graves' disease patients. The study was conducted in China and was registered as a clinical trial. TCR sequencing covered approximately 13 persistent and around 20 newly diagnosed Graves' disease patients, 33 samples in total. Results and caveats for the whole study, not just this receptor: Sequencing and analysis were restricted to the TCR beta chain. The study examined only peripheral blood because the primary lesion, thyroid tissue, could not be accessed. A larger number of public clonotypes was shared among persistent patients (under 3,000) than among newly diagnosed patients (roughly 1,000). Persistent Graves' disease patients showed lower TCR Shannon entropy and fewer highly expanded clones than newly diagnosed patients, suggesting clonal expansion. Preferential use of TRBV28, TRBJ1-2 and TRBJ2-5 was observed in persistent disease, whereas TRBV20-1 and TRBJ2-1 were favored in newly diagnosed disease. The authors noted that the small sample size was a limitation that may lower accuracy.

Its CDR3 holds 13 amino acids, cysteine through phenylalanine. The only DNA kept is the CDR3, 39 bases in frame from the first base. CDR1 MNHEY and CDR2 SVGAGI are derived from the germline V gene. V gives up 4 bases and J gives up 7 bases, and the segment between their germline ends measures 13 bases. The intended sense of this specimen's time point label: newly diagnosed GD, antithyroid drugs for less than 3 months. For both TCR sequencing and RNA sequencing, RNA was extracted from PBMCs in TRIzol. The diagnosis of Graves' disease followed American Thyroid Association guidelines. The patients came from an endocrinology department in Xi'an, China. Each patient gave about 10 milliliters of peripheral blood, collected in an EDTA anticoagulant tube. Ficoll Paque Plus density gradient separation was used to isolate PBMCs, and no further T cell sorting was done. RNA quality was checked with an Agilent 2100 Bioanalyzer and agarose gel, and concentration with a NanoDrop 2000.

These data were likewise used in another study, on T cells in Graves' hyperthyroidism and ophthalmopathy. That second publication adds: Stable Graves' hyperthyroidism was defined as the absence of progression to ophthalmopathy over 18 months of follow-up. Hyperthyroidism patients were aged 18 to 65 years and newly diagnosed, with disease duration of less than 2 months. Exclusion was applied to patients with uncontrolled infections, other autoimmune diseases, pregnancy or lactation. Clinical symptoms, serum thyroxine and TRAb, thyroid ultrasound, and orbital computed tomography formed the basis for the diagnoses. The TCR CDR3 was subjected to a first round of RT-PCR using the HTBI primer set and the Qiagen OneStep RT-PCR kit. Most expanded thyroid clonotypes (frequency above 0.001) were also detected in blood, suggesting blood repertoires may reflect thyroid immune responses. A 13 V-J signature model separated ophthalmopathy from stable hyperthyroidism, with about 90% sensitivity and approximately 81% specificity in cross-validation and 80%/75% in testing. In validation, the model predicted progression to ophthalmopathy with 55% to 71% sensitivity and about 73% specificity, a median of 6.5 months before onset. A discovery cohort of approximately 97 patients, about 44 with Graves' ophthalmopathy and fewer than 65 with stable Graves' hyperthyroidism, was used to find distinguishing TCR V-J signatures. Prospective prediction of ophthalmopathy was tested in an independent validation cohort consisting of roughly 19 hyperthyroidism patients and over 15 patients who later progressed to ophthalmopathy. The 85 to 100 discovery patients were divided at random into training and test sets in a 7:3 ratio. Thyroid tissue and blood T-cell repertoires from about six Graves' hyperthyroidism patients were also compared in the study. Once sampling was done, hyperthyroidism patients were given methimazole at a starting dose of 30 mg daily, whereas ophthalmopathy patients were given high-dose intravenous methylprednisolone. The libraries were constructed in a second round of multiplex PCR and then size-selected and purified. Sequencing of the libraries was done on an Illumina HiSeq2000 using paired-end 100 bp reads. SOAPnuke was used to process the raw data, removing reads that contained adapters or uncalled bases, had a mean Phred below 15, or lacked an exact match to the constant primer or identifier. High-quality paired reads were merged with COPE v1.2.5, and unique nucleotide sequences were defined as clonotypes. MiTCR v1.1 was used to align the clonotypes against IMGT TRBV, TRBD and TRBJ reference segments. Analysis was restricted to V-J combinations with a frequency above 0.0001, which covered 98% to 99.2% of repertoires. A TCS score was defined as the ratio between F50 (clonal expansion) and ExV (chaos), using BLOSUM62-based TCRdist between CDR3 peptides within each V-J. Welch's t-statistics and random forest reduced 450 to 600 V-J features to 10 to 15, which were used in a naive Bayes classifier (R e1071). Sample size was not statistically predetermined, and investigators were not blinded to group allocation. TCR Vbeta CDR3 sequencing of some 140 peripheral blood samples (under 45 ophthalmopathy, under 80 hyperthyroidism and roughly 17 progressor patients) is reported in the paper.

This clonotype originated in a man between 25 and 39 years old with Graves disease. Donor details come from another sample of the same person, matched by shared clones. The V and J segments used are TRBV6-5 and TRBJ1-1, with the D gene call left open. Here the sequenced sample was peripheral blood mononuclear cells (PBMCs), taken at new diagnosis, from a patient treated with antithyroid drugs. In nucleotides, the sequence is TGTGCCAGCAGTTCTTTCGACGGGAATGAAGCTTTCTTT. Protein translation: CASSSFDGNEAFF.